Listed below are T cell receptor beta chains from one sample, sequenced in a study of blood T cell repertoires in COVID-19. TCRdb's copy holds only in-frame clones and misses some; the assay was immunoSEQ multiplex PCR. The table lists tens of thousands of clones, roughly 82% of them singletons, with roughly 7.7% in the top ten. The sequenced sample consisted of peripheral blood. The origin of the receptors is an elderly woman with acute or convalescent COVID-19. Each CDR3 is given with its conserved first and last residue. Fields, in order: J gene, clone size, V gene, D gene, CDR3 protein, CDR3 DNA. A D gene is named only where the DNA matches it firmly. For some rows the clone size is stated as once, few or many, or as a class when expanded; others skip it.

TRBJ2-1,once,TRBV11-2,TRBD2,CATRLAGAADYNEQFF,TGTGCCACCAGACTAGCGGGAGCGGCGGATTACAATGAGCAGTTCTTC
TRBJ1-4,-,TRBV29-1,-,CSVAGRASEKLFF,TGCAGCGTTGCAGGGAGGGCGAGTGAAAAACTGTTTTTT
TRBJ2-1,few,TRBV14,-,CASSQDGLARGFF,TGTGCCAGCAGCCAAGATGGGCTAGCGCGCGGGTTCTTC
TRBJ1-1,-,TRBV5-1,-,CASSTDSRGRTEAFF,TGCGCCAGCAGCACGGACTCCCGGGGTCGCACTGAAGCTTTCTTT
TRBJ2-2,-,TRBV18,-,CASSPRRGGNTGELFF,TGTGCCAGCTCACCACGAAGGGGAGGGAACACCGGGGAGCTGTTTTTT
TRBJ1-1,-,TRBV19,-,CASGGHMNTEAFF,TGTGCCAGTGGGGGACACATGAACACTGAAGCTTTCTTT
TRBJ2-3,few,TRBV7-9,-,CASSLDPRGRTDTQYF,TGTGCCAGCAGCTTAGATCCCCGAGGGCGCACAGATACGCAGTATTTT
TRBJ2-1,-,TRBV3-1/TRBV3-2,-,CASSQDFGRATANEQFF,TGTGCCAGCAGCCAAGATTTCGGCAGGGCGACGGCCAATGAGCAGTTCTTC
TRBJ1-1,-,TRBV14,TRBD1,CASSPLTGTNTEAFF,TGTGCCAGCAGCCCCCTGACAGGGACGAACACTGAAGCTTTCTTT
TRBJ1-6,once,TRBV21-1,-,CASSKGCPGDRSSYNSPLHF,TGTGCCAGCAGCAAAGGTTGTCCAGGGGACAGGAGCTCCTATAATTCACCCCTCCACTTT